The 9 T cell receptor beta chains presented below share a single source sample, sequenced in a study of tumor-infiltrating lymphocytes in primary liver carcinoma. Constant-region priming of 500 ng total RNA yielded TCR beta cDNA. Nested multiplex PCR, run for three rounds with slightly modified ARM-PCR, yielded TCR beta libraries. Each of the first two PCR rounds ran approximately 10 cycles with TRBV1-TRBV30 forward and C-beta reverse primers. TCRdb ran MiXCR on the multiplex PCR reads and lists one entry per CDR3 protein. The data contain hundreds of thousands of distinct CDR3 sequences, 50% to 60% of them singletons. Unsorted whole blood served as the source of blood RNA, and germline DNA was extracted as well. The sequencing sample was made of peripheral blood. These receptors came from a woman in her thirties with primary liver carcinoma and hepatitis B virus infection.

In this sample, this clonotype turned up many times. The rearrangement links TRBV11-3 to TRBJ2-7; D is undetermined. V was shortened by 1 base and J by 6 bases, with 7 bases between the two germline ends. Germline-derived CDR1 and CDR2 are SGHNT and YENEEA. There are 12 residues in the CDR3. CDR3 coding DNA: TGTGCCAGCAGCTTAGGTTTCGGCGAGCAGTACTTC. As protein: CASSLGFGEQYF.

This clonotype was seen more than once but under ten times. The chain couples TRBV28 to TRBJ1-5; TRBD1 matches 7 bases. V lost 9 bases to trimming and J lost 1 base; unmatched junction nucleotides: 6. Germline V gene lookup returns CDR1 MDHEN and CDR2 SYDVKM. CDR3 length: 14 amino acids. In nucleotides, the CDR3 is TGTGCCAGTAATGACAGGGCAAGCAATCAGCCCCAGCATTTT. Amino acid sequence: CASNDRASNQPQHF.

Comments on this clonotype: Germline is not matched at one junction end, which may reflect a read error. The chain links TRBV11-2 to TRBJ2-4; 7 bases fit TRBD1. The CDR3 covers 15 residues. Germline V gene data show CDR1 as SGHAT and CDR2 as FQNNGV. The CDR3 nucleotides are TGTGCCAACAGCACACCGACAGGGATTGTGTACATTCAGCACTTC. Amino acids: CANSTPTGIVYIQHF.

A note on this clonotype: A much larger clone differs by one base, so this may be a read error. The chain recombines TRBV29-1 with TRBJ2-5, with D unresolved. The germline gives CDR1 SQVTM, CDR2 ANQGSEA. This CDR3 has 13 amino acids. Trimming removed 7 bases at V and 2 bases at J, with 14 bases between. The CDR3: CSAEDGGQETQYF. Written as DNA, the CDR3 is TGCAGCGCTGAGGACGGCGGACAAGAGACCCAGTACTTC.

The chain is built from TRBV14 and TRBJ2-7, with 8 bases lining up with TRBD2. The CDR3 runs 17 residues. Germline V gene lookup returns CDR1 SGHDN and CDR2 FVKESK. After removal of 1 base from V and 2 bases from J, the junction contained 10 bases not matched to a gene. The DNA of the CDR3 is TGTGCCAGCAGCCAAGGGTGGCTAGCGGGTCTCCCCTACGAGCAGTACTTC. The encoded protein is CASSQGWLAGLPYEQYF.

In its sample, this clonotype was seen many times. V is TRBV6-5 and J is TRBJ2-7; D unresolved. There are 14 residues in the CDR3. The germline CDR1 and CDR2 sequences are MNHEY and SVGAGI. Trimming left V 1 base short and J 1 base short, with 8 bases between. DNA for the CDR3: TGTGCCAGCAGTTACTACAGCCAGTCCTACGAGCAGTACTTC. Amino acids: CASSYYSQSYEQYF.

Regarding this clonotype: A much larger clonotype is one base distant, so this may be a read error. V is TRBV4-2 and J is TRBJ2-1, with TRBD2 matching over 10 bases. V was clipped by 8 bases and J by 6 bases; unmatched bases: 13. CDR1 and CDR2 from the germline V gene are LGHNA and YNFKEQ. The CDR3 has 16 amino acids. The CDR3: CASGIQTSGVGNEQFF. DNA of the CDR3: TGTGCCAGCGGCATCCAAACTAGCGGGGTAGGCAATGAGCAGTTCTTC.

This clonotype appeared once. At one boundary the junction diverges from the germline segment, which might be a read error. The chain has TRBV11-2 and TRBJ2-1; a possible D gene is TRBD2 (6 bases). Germline V lookup: CDR1 SGHAT, CDR2 FQNNGV. The CDR3 sequence is 17 residues long. Here the CDR3 DNA reads TGTGCCAGCAGCTTAGATCCGTGCGGGGCTCTCGACAATGAGCAGTTATTC. Translating it yields CASSLDPCGALDNEQLF.

The J gene is TRBJ2-7, the V gene TRBV2, with 11 bases that match TRBD2. The CDR3 is 14 residues long. Losses at the gene ends were 9 bases for V and 5 bases for J; bases not matched to a gene: 9. CDR1 and CDR2 (germline): SNHLY, FYNNEI. In nucleotides, the CDR3 is TGTGCCAGGGGGGGACTAGCGGAAGCCAACGAGCAGTACTTC. The encoded protein is CARGGLAEANEQYF. Filled out from reference TRBV2 and TRBJ2-7, the complete variable domain reads EPEVTQTPSHQVTQMGQEVILRCVPISNHLYFYWYRQILGQKVEFLVSFYNNEISEKSEIFDDQFSVERPDGSNFTLKIRSTKLEDSAMYFCARGGLAEANEQYFGPGTRLTVT.